A selection of T cell receptor beta chains follows, all from one sample in a study of T cells in Graves' hyperthyroidism and ophthalmopathy. MiXCR, applied by TCRdb to the multiplex PCR reads, yields one record per CDR3 protein. The table shows about 98,000 distinct CDR3 sequences, with around 42% occurring only once. Specimen: peripheral blood or thyroid tissue (not recorded which). These receptors all stem from a woman in her twenties or thirties with Graves' hyperthyroidism. The CDR3 runs from the conserved cysteine through the conserved F or W. The order of the fields is J gene, D gene, V gene, clone size, CDR3 DNA, CDR3 protein. The D gene is left open where the match is weak. Expanded clones are given a class, and other clones once, few, many or no size at all.

TRBJ2-3	NA	TRBV7-8	NA	TGCGCCAGCAGCCAAGGTGGGAGCTTCACAGATACGCAGTATTTT	CASSQGGSFTDTQYF
TRBJ2-5	NA	TRBV20-1	NA	TGCAGTGCTAGGGACAGCCGGGTTGGAGAGACCCAGTACTTC	CSARDSRVGETQYF
TRBJ2-5	NA	TRBV7-2	NA	TGTGCCAGCAGCCCACACGGGTTTAGCAATCAGCCCCAGTACTTC	CASSPHGFSNQPQYF
TRBJ2-7	NA	TRBV20-1	medium-sized	TGCAGTGCTAGAGGACAAACCTACGAGCAGTACTTC	CSARGQTYEQYF
TRBJ2-5	NA	TRBV10-3	NA	TGTGCCATCAGTGAGCCTACGACAGGTCAAGAGACCCAGTACTTC	CAISEPTTGQETQYF
TRBJ2-7	NA	TRBV9	many	TGTGCCAGCAGCGAATCCGAGGACAGCACCTCCTACGAGCAGTACTTC	CASSESEDSTSYEQYF
TRBJ2-5	TRBD1	TRBV25-1	NA	TGTGCCAGCAGTTTGGGACAGGGATTTAGGACCCAGTACTTC	CASSLGQGFRTQYF
TRBJ2-7	TRBD1	TRBV6-5	many	TGTGCCAGCAGTACCCCCCGACTAGGAATCGGGACAGGGGCCTACGAGCAGTACTTC	CASSTPRLGIGTGAYEQYF
TRBJ2-2	TRBD2	TRBV7-8	NA	TGTGCCAGCAGCTTACGCAGCGGGAGAGTTGAGGAGCTGTTTTTT	CASSLRSGRVEELFF
TRBJ1-5	TRBD1	TRBV29-1	few	TGCAGCGTCGGGACAGGGGATGGGCAGCCCCAGCATTTT	CSVGTGDGQPQHF
TRBJ2-2	NA	TRBV7-2	many	TGTGCCAGCCATCAGGGATACACCGGGGAGCTGTTTTTT	CASHQGYTGELFF
TRBJ1-1	NA	TRBV7-2	many	TGTGCCAGCAGCTTAAGGCAGATGAACACTGAAGCTTTCTTT	CASSLRQMNTEAFF
TRBJ2-2	TRBD2	TRBV9	many	TGTGCCAGCAGTGGCATGGGAGGGGACACCGGGGAGCTGTTTTTT	CASSGMGGDTGELFF
TRBJ1-2	NA	TRBV5-6	NA	TGTGCCGGCAGCTTGGGGCGTTCGGAGGATGGCTACACCTTC	CAGSLGRSEDGYTF
TRBJ2-2	TRBD1	TRBV7-6	many	TGTGCCAGCCAACGACAGGGGGCTATCACCGGGGAGCTGTTTTTT	CASQRQGAITGELFF
TRBJ2-7	TRBD2	TRBV15	many	TGTGCCACCAGCAGACTGGGACTAGCGGGAAACGACGAGCAGTACTTC	CATSRLGLAGNDEQYF
TRBJ2-7	TRBD1	TRBV29-1	many	TGCAGCGTTGAAATGGGACAGGGGGCCTACGAGCAGTACTTC	CSVEMGQGAYEQYF
TRBJ2-5	NA	TRBV10-2	once	TGCGCCAGCAGTGAGTCCGTCGGGGTACGGGAGATCCAGTACTTC	CASSESVGVREIQYF
TRBJ2-7	NA	TRBV5-1	many	TGCGCCAGCAGCTTCGGGACGGGGGAGTACGAGCAGTACTTC	CASSFGTGEYEQYF
TRBJ1-2	NA	TRBV5-1	NA	TGCGCCAGCAGCGTCCCGGGTCCCCTAAACTATGGCTACACCTTC	CASSVPGPLNYGYTF
TRBJ2-7	NA	TRBV28	many	TGTGCCAGCAGTTTGAAGTGGGGCGAGCAGTACTTC	CASSLKWGEQYF
TRBJ1-5	NA	TRBV20-1	NA	TGCAGTGCTAGAGATCGGAAGGGAATCAGGATTCAGCCCCAGCATTTT	CSARDRKGIRIQPQHF
TRBJ1-2	TRBD1	TRBV20-1	once	TGCAGTGCTAGCTTCGCTACAGGGGGTGCCGGCGGCTACACCTTC	CSASFATGGAGGYTF
TRBJ1-5	NA	TRBV7-2	many	TGTGCCAGCAGCCCACACGGGTTTAGCAATCAGCCCCAGCATTTT	CASSPHGFSNQPQHF
TRBJ2-7	NA	TRBV7-2	NA	TGTGCCAGCAGCTTCCGCCAGGTCTCCTACGAGCAGTACTTC	CASSFRQVSYEQYF
TRBJ1-2	TRBD1	TRBV20-1	NA	TGCAGTACAAACATAGGACAGGCGAGCTATGGCTACACCTTC	CSTNIGQASYGYTF
TRBJ1-2	TRBD1	TRBV7-9	many	TGTGCCAGCAGCTTTCCGGGACAGGGGAATGGCTACACCTTC	CASSFPGQGNGYTF
TRBJ1-2	TRBD1	TRBV6-2/TRBV6-3	NA	TGTGCCAGCGTTGCCAGTCAGGGGGCTTGGTATGGCTACACCTTC	CASVASQGAWYGYTF
TRBJ2-5	NA	TRBV20-1	NA	TGCAGTGCTAGCCAGTCGGAGGCCCAGCACTTC	CSASQSEAQHF
TRBJ2-3	TRBD2	TRBV6-1	NA	TGTGCCAGCAGACCGAGGGTAGGGACTAGCGACGCAGATACGCAGTATTTT	CASRPRVGTSDADTQYF
TRBJ1-4	NA	TRBV5-8	many	TGTGCCAGCAGCTCACAGGGAGGCCTTGAAAAACTGTTTTTT	CASSSQGGLEKLFF
TRBJ2-5	NA	TRBV20-1	many	TGCAGTGCTAGCCCGACAGGTGACCAAGAGACCCAGTACTTC	CSASPTGDQETQYF
TRBJ2-7	TRBD2	TRBV7-8	NA	TGTGCCAGCAGCTCTAGCGGGAGAGCTACGATGGAGCAGTACTTC	CASSSSGRATMEQYF
TRBJ2-7	NA	TRBV7-3	many	TGTGCCAGCAGCTCCCCCTCGCCCGATCACGAGCAGTACTTC	CASSSPSPDHEQYF
TRBJ2-2	TRBD2	TRBV12-3/TRBV12-4	NA	TGTGCCAGCAGTTTAGTGTTAGCGGGAGGGCCGAACACCGGGGAGCTGTTTTTT	CASSLVLAGGPNTGELFF
TRBJ1-2	TRBD1	TRBV7-9	many	TGTGCCAGCAGCTTGACAGGGTTCGGGACTTCTAACTATGGCTACACCTTC	CASSLTGFGTSNYGYTF
TRBJ2-7	TRBD2	TRBV15	NA	TGTGCCACCAGCGTTAGCGGGAGGGTCTCCTACGAGCAGTACTTC	CATSVSGRVSYEQYF
TRBJ2-6	NA	TRBV20-1	NA	TGCAGTGCTCCCGGGGCCAACGTCCTGACTTTC	CSAPGANVLTF
TRBJ1-5	NA	TRBV9	many	TGTGCCAGCAGCCTGGAGGGGCCCCAGCATTTT	CASSLEGPQHF
TRBJ2-2	NA	TRBV10-1	many	TGCGCCACCCAAGAGGATAACACCGGGGAGCTGTTTTTT	CATQEDNTGELFF
TRBJ1-5	NA	TRBV10-3	few	TGTGCCATCAGTGGAGGACGGGATAGCAATCAGCCCCAGCATTTT	CAISGGRDSNQPQHF
TRBJ2-7	NA	TRBV6-6	many	TGTGCCAGCAGTTACGACACATACGAGCAGTACTTC	CASSYDTYEQYF
TRBJ1-4	NA	TRBV5-6	many	TGTGCCAGCAGACTGGGGCAAACTAATGAAAAACTGTTTTTT	CASRLGQTNEKLFF
TRBJ2-5	TRBD2	TRBV5-1	NA	TGCGCCAGCAGCTTCCTAGCGGCTCAAGAGACCCAGTACTTC	CASSFLAAQETQYF
TRBJ2-3	TRBD2	TRBV7-2	NA	TGTGCCAGCAGCTTAGGACTAGCGGGGAGCACAGATACGCAGTATTTT	CASSLGLAGSTDTQYF
TRBJ2-7	NA	TRBV5-6	NA	TGTGCCGGCAGCTTGGAGGGCAGGAACTACGAGCAGTACTTC	CAGSLEGRNYEQYF
TRBJ1-1	NA	TRBV20-1	many	TGCAGTGCTACCCACACCGAGTACACTGAAGCTTTCTTT	CSATHTEYTEAFF
TRBJ2-4	NA	TRBV19	few	TGTGCCAGTAGTCACAGGTTAAACATTCAGTACTTC	CASSHRLNIQYF
TRBJ1-4	NA	TRBV3-1	many	TGTGCCAGCAGCCAATTTGGGACTAATGAAAAACTGTTTTTT	CASSQFGTNEKLFF
TRBJ1-5	NA	TRBV5-1	many	TGCGCCAGCAGTTTGGGCACCGGAGGAATGTCCCAGCATTTT	CASSLGTGGMSQHF